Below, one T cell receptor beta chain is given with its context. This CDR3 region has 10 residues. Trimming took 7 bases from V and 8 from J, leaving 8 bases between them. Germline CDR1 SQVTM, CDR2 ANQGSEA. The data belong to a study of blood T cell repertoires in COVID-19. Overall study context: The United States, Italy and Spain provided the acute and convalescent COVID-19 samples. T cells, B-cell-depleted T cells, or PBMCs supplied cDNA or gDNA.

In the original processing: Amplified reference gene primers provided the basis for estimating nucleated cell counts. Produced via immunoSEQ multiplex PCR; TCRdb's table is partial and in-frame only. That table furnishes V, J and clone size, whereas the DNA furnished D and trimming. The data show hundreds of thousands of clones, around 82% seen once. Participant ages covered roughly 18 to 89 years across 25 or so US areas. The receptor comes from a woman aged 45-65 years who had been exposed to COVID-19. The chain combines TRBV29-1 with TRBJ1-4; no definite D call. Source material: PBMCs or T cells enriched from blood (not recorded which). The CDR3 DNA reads TGCAGCGCCCATGGCGAAAAACTGTTTTTT. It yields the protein CSAHGEKLFF.